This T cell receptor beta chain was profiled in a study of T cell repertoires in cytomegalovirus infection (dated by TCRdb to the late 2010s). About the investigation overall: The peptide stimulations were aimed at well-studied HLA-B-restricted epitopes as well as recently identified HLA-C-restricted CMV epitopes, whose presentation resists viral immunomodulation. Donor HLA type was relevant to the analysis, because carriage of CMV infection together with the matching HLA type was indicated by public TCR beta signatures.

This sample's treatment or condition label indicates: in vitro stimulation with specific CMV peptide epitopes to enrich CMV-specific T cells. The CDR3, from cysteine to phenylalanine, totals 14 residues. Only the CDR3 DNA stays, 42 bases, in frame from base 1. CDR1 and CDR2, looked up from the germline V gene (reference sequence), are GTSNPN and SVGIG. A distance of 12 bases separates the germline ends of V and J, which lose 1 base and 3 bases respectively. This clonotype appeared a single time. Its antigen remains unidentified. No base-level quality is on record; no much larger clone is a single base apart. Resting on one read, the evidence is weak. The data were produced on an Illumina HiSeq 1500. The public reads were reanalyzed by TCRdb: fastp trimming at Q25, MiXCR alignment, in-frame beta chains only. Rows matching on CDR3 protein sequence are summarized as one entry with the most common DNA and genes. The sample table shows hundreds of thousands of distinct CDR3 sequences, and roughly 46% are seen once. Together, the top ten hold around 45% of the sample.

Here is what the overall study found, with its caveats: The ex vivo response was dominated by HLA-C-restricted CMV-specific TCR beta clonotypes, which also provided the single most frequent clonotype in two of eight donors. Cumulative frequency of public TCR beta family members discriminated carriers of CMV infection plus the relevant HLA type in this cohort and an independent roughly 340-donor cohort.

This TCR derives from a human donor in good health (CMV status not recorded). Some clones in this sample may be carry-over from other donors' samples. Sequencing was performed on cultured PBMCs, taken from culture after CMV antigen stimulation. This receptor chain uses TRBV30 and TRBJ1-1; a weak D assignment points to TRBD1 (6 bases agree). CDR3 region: CAWSARGLYTEAFF. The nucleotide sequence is TGTGCCTGGAGTGCCAGGGGACTCTACACTGAAGCTTTCTTT.